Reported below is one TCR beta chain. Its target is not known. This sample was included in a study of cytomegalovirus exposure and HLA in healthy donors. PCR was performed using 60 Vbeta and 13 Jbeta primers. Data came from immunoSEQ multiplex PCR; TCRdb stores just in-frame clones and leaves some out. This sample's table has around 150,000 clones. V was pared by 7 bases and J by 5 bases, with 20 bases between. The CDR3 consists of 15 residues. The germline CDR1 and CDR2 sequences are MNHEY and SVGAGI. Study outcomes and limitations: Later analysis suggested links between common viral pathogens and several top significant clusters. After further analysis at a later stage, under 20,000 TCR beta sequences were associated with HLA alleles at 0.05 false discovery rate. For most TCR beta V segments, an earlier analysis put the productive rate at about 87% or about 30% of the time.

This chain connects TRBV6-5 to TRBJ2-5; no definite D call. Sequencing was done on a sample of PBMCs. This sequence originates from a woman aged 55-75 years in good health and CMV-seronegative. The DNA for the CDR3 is TGTGCCAGCAAAGGTCCCCAGAGGCACAAGGAGACCCAGTACTTC. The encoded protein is CASKGPQRHKETQYF.